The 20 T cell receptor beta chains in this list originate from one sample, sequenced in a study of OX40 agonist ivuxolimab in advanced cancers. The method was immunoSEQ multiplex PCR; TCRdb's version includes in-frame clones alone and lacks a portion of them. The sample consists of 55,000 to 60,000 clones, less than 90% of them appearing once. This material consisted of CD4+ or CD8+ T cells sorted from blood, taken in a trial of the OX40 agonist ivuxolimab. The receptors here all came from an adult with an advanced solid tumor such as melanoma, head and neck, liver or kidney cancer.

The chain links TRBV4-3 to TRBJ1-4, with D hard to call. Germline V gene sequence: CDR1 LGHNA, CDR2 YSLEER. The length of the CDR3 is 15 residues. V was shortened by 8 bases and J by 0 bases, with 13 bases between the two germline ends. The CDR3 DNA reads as TGCGCCAGCTTTTGGGGTTTTGCAACTAATGAAAAACTGTTTTTT. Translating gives CASFWGFATNEKLFF.

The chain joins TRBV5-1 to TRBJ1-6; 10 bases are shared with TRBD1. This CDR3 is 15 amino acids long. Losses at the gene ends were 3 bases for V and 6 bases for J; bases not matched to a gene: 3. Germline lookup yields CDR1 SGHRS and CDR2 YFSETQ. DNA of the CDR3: TGCGCCAGCAGCTGGGGACAGGGGAGTAATTCACCCCTCCACTTT. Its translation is CASSWGQGSNSPLHF.

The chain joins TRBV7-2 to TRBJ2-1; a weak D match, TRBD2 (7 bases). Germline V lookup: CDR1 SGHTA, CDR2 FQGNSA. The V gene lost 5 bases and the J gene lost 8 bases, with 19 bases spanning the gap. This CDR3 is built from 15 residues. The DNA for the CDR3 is TGTGCCAGCAGCCCCTGGGGGGGGGCGGGTCATGAGCAGTTCTTC. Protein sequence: CASSPWGGAGHEQFF. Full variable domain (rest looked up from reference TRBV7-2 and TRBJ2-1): GAGVSQSPSNKVTEKGKDVELRCDPISGHTALYWYRQSLGQGLEFLIYFQGNSAPDKSGLPSDRFSAERTGGSVSTLTIQRTQQEDSAVYLCASSPWGGAGHEQFFGPGTRLTVL.

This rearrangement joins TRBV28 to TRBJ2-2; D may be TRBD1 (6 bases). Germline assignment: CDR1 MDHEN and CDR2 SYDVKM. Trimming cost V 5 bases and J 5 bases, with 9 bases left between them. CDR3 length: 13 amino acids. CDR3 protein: CASSHRETGELFF. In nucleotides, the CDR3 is TGTGCCAGCAGTCACAGGGAGACCGGGGAGCTGTTTTTT. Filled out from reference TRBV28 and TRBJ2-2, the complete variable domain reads DVKVTQSSRYLVKRTGEKVFLECVQDMDHENMFWYRQDPGLGLRLIYFSYDVKMKEKGDIPEGYSVSREKKERFSLILESASTNQTSMYLCASSHRETGELFFGEGSRLTVL.

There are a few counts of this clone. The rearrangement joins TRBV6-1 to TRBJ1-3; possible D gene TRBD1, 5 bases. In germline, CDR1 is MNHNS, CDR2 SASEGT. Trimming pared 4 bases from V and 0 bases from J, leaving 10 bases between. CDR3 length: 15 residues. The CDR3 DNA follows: TGTGCCAGCAGTGTACAGGTAGCCTCTGGAAACACCATATATTTT. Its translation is CASSVQVASGNTIYF.

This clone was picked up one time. CDR3 bases: TGCGCCAGCAGTTACCAGGGACTTCAGTACTTC. As protein: CASSYQGLQYF. The rearrangement uses TRBV10-2 and TRBJ2-7; TRBD2 might be the D (6 bases). This CDR3 is 11 amino acids long. The V and J ends lost 5 bases and 10 bases respectively, with 12 bases between them. Germline CDR1 WSHSY, CDR2 SAAADI.

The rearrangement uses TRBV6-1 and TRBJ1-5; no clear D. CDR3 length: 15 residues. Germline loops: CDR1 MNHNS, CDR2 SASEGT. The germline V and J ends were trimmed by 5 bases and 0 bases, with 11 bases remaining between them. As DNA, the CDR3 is TGTGCCAGCAGTCGCCGGGAGTATAGCAATCAGCCCCAGCATTTT. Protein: CASSRREYSNQPQHF.

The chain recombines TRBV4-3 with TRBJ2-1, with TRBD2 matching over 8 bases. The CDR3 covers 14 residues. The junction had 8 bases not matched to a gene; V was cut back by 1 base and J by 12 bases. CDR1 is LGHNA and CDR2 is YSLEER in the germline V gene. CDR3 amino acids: CASSQGISGDGQFF. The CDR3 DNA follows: TGCGCCAGCAGCCAAGGTATTAGCGGGGATGGGCAGTTCTTC.

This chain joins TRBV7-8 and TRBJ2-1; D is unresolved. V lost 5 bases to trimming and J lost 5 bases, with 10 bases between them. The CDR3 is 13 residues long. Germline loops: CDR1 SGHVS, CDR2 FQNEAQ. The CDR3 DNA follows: TGTGCCAGCAGCCAAGGCTGGGACAATGAGCAGTTCTTC. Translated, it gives CASSQGWDNEQFF.

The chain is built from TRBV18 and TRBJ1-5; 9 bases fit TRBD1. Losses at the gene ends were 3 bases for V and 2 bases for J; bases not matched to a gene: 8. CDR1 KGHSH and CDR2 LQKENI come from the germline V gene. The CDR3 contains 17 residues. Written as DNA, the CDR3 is TGTGCCAGCTCACCCGGGACAGGGAGGTTCGGCAATCAGCCCCAGCATTTT. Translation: CASSPGTGRFGNQPQHF.

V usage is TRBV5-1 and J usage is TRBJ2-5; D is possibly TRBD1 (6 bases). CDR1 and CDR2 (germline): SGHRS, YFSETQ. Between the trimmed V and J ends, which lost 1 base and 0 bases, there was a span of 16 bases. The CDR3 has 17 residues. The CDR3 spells CASSLSMRTGNQETQYF. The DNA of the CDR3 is TGCGCCAGCAGCTTGAGCATGCGAACAGGGAACCAAGAGACCCAGTACTTC.

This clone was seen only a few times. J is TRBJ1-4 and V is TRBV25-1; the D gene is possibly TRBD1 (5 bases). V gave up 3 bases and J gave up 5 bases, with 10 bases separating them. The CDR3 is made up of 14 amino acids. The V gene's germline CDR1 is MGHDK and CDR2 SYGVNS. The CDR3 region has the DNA TGTGCCAGCAGTGATAGACAGAACAATGAAAAACTGTTTTTT. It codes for CASSDRQNNEKLFF.

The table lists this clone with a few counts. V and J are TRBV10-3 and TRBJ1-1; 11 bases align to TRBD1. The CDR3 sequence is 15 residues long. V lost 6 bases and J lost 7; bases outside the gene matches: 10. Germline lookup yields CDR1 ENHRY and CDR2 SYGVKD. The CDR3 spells CAIRAGTGGADEAFF. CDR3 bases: TGTGCCATCAGAGCCGGGACAGGGGGGGCCGATGAAGCTTTCTTT.

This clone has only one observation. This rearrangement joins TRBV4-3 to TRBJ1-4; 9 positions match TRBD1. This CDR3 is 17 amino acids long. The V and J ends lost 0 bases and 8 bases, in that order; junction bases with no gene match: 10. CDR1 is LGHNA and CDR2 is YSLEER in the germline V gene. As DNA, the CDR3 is TGCGCCAGCAGCCAAGACCATACCGGGACAGGGAACGAAAAACTGTTTTTT. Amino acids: CASSQDHTGTGNEKLFF.

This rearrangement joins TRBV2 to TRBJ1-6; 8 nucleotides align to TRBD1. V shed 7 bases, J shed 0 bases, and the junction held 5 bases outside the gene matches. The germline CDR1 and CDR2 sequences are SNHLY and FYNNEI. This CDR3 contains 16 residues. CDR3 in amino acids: CASMSQGASYNSPLHF. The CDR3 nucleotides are TGTGCCAGCATGAGTCAGGGGGCCTCCTATAATTCACCCCTCCACTTT. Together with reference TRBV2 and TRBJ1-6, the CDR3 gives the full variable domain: EPEVTQTPSHQVTQMGQEVILRCVPISNHLYFYWYRQILGQKVEFLVSFYNNEISEKSEIFDDQFSVERPDGSNFTLKIRSTKLEDSAMYFCASMSQGASYNSPLHFGNGTRLTVT.

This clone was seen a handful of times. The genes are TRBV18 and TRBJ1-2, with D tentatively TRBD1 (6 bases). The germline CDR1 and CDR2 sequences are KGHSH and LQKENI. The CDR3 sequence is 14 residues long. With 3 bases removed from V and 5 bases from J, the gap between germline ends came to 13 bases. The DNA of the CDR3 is TGTGCCAGCTCACCTTCAGGGGTGATTTATGGCTACACCTTC. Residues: CASSPSGVIYGYTF.

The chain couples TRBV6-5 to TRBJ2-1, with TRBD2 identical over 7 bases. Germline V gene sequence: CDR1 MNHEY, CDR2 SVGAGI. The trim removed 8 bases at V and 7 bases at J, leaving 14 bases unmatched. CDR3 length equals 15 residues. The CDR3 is CASRDYLPEGNEQFF. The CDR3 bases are TGTGCCAGCCGGGACTACCTTCCCGAGGGAAATGAGCAGTTCTTC.

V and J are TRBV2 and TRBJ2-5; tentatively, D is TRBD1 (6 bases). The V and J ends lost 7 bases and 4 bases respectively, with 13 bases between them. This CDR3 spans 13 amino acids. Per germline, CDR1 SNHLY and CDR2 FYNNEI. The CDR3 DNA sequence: TGTGCCAGCACTCTCTACAGGGCAGAGACCCAGTACTTC. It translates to CASTLYRAETQYF.

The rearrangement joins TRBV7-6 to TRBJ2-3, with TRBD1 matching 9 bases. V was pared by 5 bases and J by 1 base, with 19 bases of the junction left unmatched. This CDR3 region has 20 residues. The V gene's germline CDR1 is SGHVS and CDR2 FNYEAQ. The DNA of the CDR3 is TGTGCCAGCAGCGCGTGGAGGGACAGGGTCTCGCCTTCTCGCACAGATACGCAGTATTTT. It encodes CASSAWRDRVSPSRTDTQYF.

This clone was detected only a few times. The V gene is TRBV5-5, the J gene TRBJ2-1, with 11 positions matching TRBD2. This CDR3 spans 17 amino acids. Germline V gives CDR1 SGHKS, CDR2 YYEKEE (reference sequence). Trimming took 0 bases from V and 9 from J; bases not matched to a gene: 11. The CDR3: CASSLATLAGGRVEQFF. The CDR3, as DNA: TGTGCCAGCAGCTTGGCGACCCTAGCGGGAGGTAGGGTTGAGCAGTTCTTC.